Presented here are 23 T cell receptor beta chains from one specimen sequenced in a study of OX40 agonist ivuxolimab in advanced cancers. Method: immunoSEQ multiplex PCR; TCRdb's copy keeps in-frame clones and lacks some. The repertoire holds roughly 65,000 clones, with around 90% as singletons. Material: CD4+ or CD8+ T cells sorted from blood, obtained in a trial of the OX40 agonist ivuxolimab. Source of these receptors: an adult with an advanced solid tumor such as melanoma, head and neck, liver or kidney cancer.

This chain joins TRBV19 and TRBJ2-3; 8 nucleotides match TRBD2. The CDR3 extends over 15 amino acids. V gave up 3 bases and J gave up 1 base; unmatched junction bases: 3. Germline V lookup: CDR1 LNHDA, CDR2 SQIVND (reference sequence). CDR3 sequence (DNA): TGTGCCAGTAGTATCGGACTAGCTCGCACAGATACGCAGTATTTT. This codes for CASSIGLARTDTQYF.

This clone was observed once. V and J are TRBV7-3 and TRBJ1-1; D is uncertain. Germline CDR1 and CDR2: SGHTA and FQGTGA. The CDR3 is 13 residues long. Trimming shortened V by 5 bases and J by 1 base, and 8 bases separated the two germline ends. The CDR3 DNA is TGTGCCAGCAGCCCCGGACCGAACACTGAAGCTTTCTTT. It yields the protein CASSPGPNTEAFF.

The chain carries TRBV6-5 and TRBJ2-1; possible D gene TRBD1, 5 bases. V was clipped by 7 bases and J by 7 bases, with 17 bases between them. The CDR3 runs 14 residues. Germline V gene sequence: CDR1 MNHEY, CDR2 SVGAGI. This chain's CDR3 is CASIPQGRRNEQFF. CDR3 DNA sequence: TGTGCCAGCATCCCCCAGGGTAGGCGGAATGAGCAGTTCTTC.

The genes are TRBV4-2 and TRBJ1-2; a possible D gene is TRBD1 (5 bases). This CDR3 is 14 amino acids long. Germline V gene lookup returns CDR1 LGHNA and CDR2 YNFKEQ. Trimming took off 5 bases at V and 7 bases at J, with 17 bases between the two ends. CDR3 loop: CASSLAGGGSGYTF. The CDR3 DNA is TGTGCCAGCAGCTTGGCCGGGGGGGGATCTGGCTACACCTTC.

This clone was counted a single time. The CDR3 region is CASSPGALTGTQYF. Written as DNA, the CDR3 is TGTGCCAGCAGCCCGGGAGCATTAACGGGGACCCAGTACTTC. V usage is TRBV7-2 and J usage is TRBJ2-5, with a possible D match to TRBD2 (6 bases). Germline V gene data show CDR1 as SGHTA and CDR2 as FQGNSA. Deletions cut 5 bases from V and 7 bases from J, with 17 bases between. The CDR3 contains 14 residues.

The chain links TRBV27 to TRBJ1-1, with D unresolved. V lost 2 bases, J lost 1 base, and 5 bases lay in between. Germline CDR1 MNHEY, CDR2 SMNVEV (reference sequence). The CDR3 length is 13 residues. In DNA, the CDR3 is TGTGCCAGCAGTTTAAAACAGAACACTGAAGCTTTCTTT. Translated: CASSLKQNTEAFF.

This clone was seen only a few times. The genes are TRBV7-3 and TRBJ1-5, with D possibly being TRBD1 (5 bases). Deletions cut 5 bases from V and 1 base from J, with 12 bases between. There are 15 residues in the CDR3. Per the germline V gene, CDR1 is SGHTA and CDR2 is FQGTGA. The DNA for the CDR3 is TGTGCCAGCAGCCCAGCCCCAGGGAGCAATCAGCCCCAGCATTTT. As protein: CASSPAPGSNQPQHF.

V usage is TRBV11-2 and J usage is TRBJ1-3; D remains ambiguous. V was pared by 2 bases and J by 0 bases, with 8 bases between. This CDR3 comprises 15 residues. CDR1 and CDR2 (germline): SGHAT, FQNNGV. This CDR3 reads CASSLLRSSGNTIYF. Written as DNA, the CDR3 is TGTGCCAGCAGCTTACTCAGGTCCTCTGGAAACACCATATATTTT.

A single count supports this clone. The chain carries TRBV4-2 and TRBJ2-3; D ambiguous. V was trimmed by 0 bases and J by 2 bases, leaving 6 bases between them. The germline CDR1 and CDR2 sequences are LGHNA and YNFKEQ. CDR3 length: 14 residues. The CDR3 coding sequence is TGTGCCAGCAGCCAAGATCCCCTCACAGATACGCAGTATTTT. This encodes CASSQDPLTDTQYF.

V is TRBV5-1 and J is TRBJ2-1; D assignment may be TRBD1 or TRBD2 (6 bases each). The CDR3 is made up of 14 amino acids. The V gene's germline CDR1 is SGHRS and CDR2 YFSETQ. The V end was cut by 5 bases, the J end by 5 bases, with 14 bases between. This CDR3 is CASRATGADNEQFF. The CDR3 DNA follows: TGCGCCAGCAGGGCCACGGGGGCGGACAATGAGCAGTTCTTC.

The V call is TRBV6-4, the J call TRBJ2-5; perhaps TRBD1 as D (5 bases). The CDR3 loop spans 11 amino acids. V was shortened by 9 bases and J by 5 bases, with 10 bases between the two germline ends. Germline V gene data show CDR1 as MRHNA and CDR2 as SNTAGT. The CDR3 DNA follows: TGTGCCAGAGAATACAGGGAGACCCAGTACTTC. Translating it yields CAREYRETQYF.

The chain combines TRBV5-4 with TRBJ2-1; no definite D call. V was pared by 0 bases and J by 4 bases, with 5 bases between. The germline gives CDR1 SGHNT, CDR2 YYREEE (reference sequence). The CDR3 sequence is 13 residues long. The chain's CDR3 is CASSLEQYNEQFF. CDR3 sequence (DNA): TGTGCCAGCAGCTTGGAACAGTACAATGAGCAGTTCTTC. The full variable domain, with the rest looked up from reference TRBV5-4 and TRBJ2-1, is ETGVTQSPTHLIKTRGQQVTLRCSSQSGHNTVSWYQQALGQGPQFIFQYYREEENGRGNFPPRFSGLQFPNYSSELNVNALELDDSALYLCASSLEQYNEQFFGPGTRLTVL.

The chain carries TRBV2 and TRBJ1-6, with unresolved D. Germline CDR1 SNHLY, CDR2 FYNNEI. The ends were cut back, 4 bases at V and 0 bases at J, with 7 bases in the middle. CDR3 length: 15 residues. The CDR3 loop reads CASSVESSYNSPLHF. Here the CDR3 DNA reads TGTGCCAGCAGTGTGGAGAGCTCCTATAATTCACCCCTCCACTTT.

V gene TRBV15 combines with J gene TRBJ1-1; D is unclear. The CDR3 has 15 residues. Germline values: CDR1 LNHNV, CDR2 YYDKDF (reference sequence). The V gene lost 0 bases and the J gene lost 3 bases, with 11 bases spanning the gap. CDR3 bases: TGTGCCACCAGCAGAGATCCCTCTACAGACACTGAAGCTTTCTTT. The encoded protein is CATSRDPSTDTEAFF.

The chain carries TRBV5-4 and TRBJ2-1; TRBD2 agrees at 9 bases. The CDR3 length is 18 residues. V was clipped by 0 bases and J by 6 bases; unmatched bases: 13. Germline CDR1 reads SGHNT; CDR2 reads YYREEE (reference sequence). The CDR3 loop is CASSLAPLASGGFNEQFF. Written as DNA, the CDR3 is TGTGCCAGCAGCTTGGCCCCCCTGGCAAGCGGGGGGTTCAATGAGCAGTTCTTC.

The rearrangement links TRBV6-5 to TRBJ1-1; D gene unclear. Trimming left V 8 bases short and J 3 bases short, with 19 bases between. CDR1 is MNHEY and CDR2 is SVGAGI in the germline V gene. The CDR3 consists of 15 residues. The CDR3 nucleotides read TGTGCCAGCGGCCCCGGCGGAAACGGTCACACTGAAGCTTTCTTT. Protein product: CASGPGGNGHTEAFF.

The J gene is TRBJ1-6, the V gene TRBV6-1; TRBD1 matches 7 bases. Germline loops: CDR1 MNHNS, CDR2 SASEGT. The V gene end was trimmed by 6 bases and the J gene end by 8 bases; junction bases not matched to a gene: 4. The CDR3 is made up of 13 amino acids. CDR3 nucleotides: TGTGCCAGCAGGTGGGACAGTTATTCACCCCTCCACTTT. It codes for CASRWDSYSPLHF.

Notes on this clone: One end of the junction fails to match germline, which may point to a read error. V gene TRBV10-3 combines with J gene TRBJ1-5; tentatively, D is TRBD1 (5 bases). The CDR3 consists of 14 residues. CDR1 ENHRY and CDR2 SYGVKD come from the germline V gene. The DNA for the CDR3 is TGTGCCAGCAGTTACGCCAGGGGCAATCAGCCCCAGCATTTT. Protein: CASSYARGNQPQHF.

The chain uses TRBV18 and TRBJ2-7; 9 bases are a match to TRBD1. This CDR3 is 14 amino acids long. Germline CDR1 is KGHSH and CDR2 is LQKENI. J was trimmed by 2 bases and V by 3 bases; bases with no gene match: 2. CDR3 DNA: TGTGCCAGCTCACCGGGACAGGGTGCCTACGAGCAGTACTTC. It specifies CASSPGQGAYEQYF. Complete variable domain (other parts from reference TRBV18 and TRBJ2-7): NAGVMQNPRHLVRRRGQEARLRCSPMKGHSHVYWYRQLPEEGLKFMVYLQKENIIDESGMPKERFSAEFPKEGPSILRIQQVVRGDSAAYFCASSPGQGAYEQYFGPGTRLTVT.

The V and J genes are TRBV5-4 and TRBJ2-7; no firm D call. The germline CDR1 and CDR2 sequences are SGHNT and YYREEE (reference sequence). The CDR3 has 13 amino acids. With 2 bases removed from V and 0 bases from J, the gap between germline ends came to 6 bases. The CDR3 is CASSFPPSYEQYF. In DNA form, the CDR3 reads TGTGCCAGCAGCTTTCCCCCCTCCTACGAGCAGTACTTC.

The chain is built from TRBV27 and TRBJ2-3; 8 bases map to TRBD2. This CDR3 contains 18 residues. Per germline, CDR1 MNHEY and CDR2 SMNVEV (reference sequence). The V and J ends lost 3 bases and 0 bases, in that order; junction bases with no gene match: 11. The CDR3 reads CASSFEGSGGPSTDTQYF. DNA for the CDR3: TGTGCCAGCAGTTTCGAAGGGAGCGGGGGACCTAGCACAGATACGCAGTATTTT.

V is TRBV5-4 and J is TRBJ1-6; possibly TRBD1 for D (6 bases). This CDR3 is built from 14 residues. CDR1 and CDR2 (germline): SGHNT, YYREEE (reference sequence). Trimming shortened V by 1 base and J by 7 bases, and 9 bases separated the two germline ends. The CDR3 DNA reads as TGTGCCAGCAGCTTGAGCCAGGGGAATTCACCCCTCCACTTT. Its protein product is CASSLSQGNSPLHF.

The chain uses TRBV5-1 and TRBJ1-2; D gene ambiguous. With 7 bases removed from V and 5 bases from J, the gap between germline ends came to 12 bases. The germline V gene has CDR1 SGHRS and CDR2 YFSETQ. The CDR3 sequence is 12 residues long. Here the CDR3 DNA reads TGCGCCAGCCTACTCGGGTCATATGGCTACACCTTC. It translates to CASLLGSYGYTF. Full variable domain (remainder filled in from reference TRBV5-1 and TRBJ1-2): KAGVTQTPRYLIKTRGQQVTLSCSPISGHRSVSWYQQTPGQGLQFLFEYFSETQRNKGNFPGRFSGRQFSNSRSEMNVSTLELGDSALYLCASLLGSYGYTFGSGTRLTVV.